A selection of T cell receptor beta chains follows, all from one sample in a study of human T cells and chemical hapten exposure. TCRdb fed the RACE reads into MiXCR, producing one record per CDR3 protein. Of 60,000 to 70,000 distinct CDR3 sequences detected, approximately 10% appear once; the ten largest clones hold roughly 5%. Specimen: whole blood, collected in connection with sensitization to the hapten diphenylcyclopropenone (DPC). These receptors were collected from a woman in her forties or fifties with alopecia areata. Some clones in this sample may be carry-over from other donors' samples. The CDR3 runs from the conserved cysteine through the conserved F or W. A D gene is named only where the DNA matches it firmly. Size tells how often a clone was seen (once, few, many) or the class of an expanded clone, and some rows leave it out.

V gene	D gene	J gene	CDR3 length	clone size	CDR3 protein	CDR3 DNA
TRBV5-8	NA	TRBJ2-4	14	NA	CASSRSIAKNIQYF	TGTGCCAGCAGCCGAAGTATAGCCAAAAACATTCAGTACTTC
TRBV4-2	NA	TRBJ2-1	16	many	CASSRSLGNSYNEQFF	TGTGCCAGCAGCCGCTCTCTGGGTAACTCCTACAATGAGCAGTTCTTC
TRBV19	NA	TRBJ1-2	15	NA	CASSIDPPSLEGYTF	TGTGCCAGTAGTATAGATCCCCCATCATTGGAGGGCTACACCTTC
TRBV21-1	NA	TRBJ2-5	13	few	CASSKGQGETQYF	TGTGCCAGCAGCAAAGGACAGGGTGAGACCCAGTACTTC
TRBV20-1	NA	TRBJ1-5	13	many	CSARGPGNQPQHF	TGCAGTGCTAGGGGACCCGGCAATCAGCCCCAGCATTTT
TRBV6-2/TRBV6-3	NA	TRBJ2-1	14	NA	CASRNALVRHEQFF	TGTGCCAGCAGAAACGCACTCGTAAGGCATGAGCAGTTCTTC
TRBV11-2	NA	TRBJ2-2	13	NA	CASSPAELGGLFF	TGTGCCAGCAGCCCCGCGGAGCTCGGGGGGCTGTTTTTT
TRBV11-2	NA	TRBJ2-7	16	few	CASRQSSGTLEREQYF	TGTGCCAGCAGGCAATCTTCCGGGACACTCGAGCGCGAGCAGTACTTC
TRBV5-1	TRBD1	TRBJ1-2	15	many	CASSSRGTRTGGYTF	TGCGCCAGCAGCTCCCGGGGAACCCGGACAGGAGGCTACACCTTC
TRBV20-1	NA	TRBJ1-2	15	many	CSAQYRSRVSYGYTF	TGCAGTGCACAGTATCGGTCGCGGGTCAGCTATGGCTACACCTTC
TRBV7-2	TRBD2	TRBJ2-1	19	many	CASTPRGLAGAKAYNEQFF	TGTGCCAGCACCCCTCGGGGACTAGCGGGGGCCAAGGCCTACAATGAGCAGTTCTTC
TRBV10-1	NA	TRBJ2-1	13	few	CASSESTAGEQFF	TGCGCCAGCAGTGAGTCGACGGCAGGCGAGCAGTTCTTC
TRBV6-6	TRBD1	TRBJ2-3	16	NA	CASSYDGTGVTDTQYF	TGTGCCAGCAGTTACGATGGGACAGGGGTTACGGATACGCAGTATTTT
TRBV7-8	NA	TRBJ1-5	18	many	CASSLGRTAAGENQPQHF	TGTGCCAGCAGCTTAGGGAGGACAGCCGCGGGGGAAAATCAGCCCCAGCATTTT
TRBV7-6	NA	TRBJ1-1	13	NA	CATLERGGTEAFF	TGTGCCACGCTAGAGAGGGGCGGCACTGAAGCTTTCTTT
TRBV7-6	NA	TRBJ2-5	17	NA	CASSLEFGQYVKETQYF	TGTGCCAGCAGCTTAGAATTTGGACAGTACGTTAAAGAGACCCAGTACTTC
TRBV6-2/TRBV6-3	NA	TRBJ2-1	12	few	CASSRTDNEQFF	TGTGCCAGCAGTAGGACAGACAATGAGCAGTTCTTC
TRBV6-2/TRBV6-3	NA	TRBJ2-1	12	NA	CASSHRVDEQFF	TGTGCCAGCAGTCACAGGGTGGATGAGCAGTTCTTC
TRBV29-1	NA	TRBJ2-5	13	many	CSVDPTVQETQYF	TGCAGCGTTGACCCCACCGTACAAGAGACCCAGTACTTC
TRBV18	NA	TRBJ2-7	15	many	CASSPPRTDNYEQYF	TGTGCCAGCTCACCACCTCGGACAGACAATTACGAGCAGTACTTC
TRBV6-2/TRBV6-3	TRBD1	TRBJ1-5	15	NA	CASSYGRGGNQPQHF	TGTGCCAGCAGTTACGGCAGGGGGGGCAATCAGCCCCAGCATTTT
TRBV7-9	TRBD1	TRBJ1-5	17	NA	CASSPQGGELSNQPQHF	TGTGCCAGCAGCCCCCAGGGGGGAGAACTTAGCAATCAGCCCCAGCATTTT
TRBV9	NA	TRBJ2-1	14	NA	CASSVATWYNEQFF	TGTGCCAGCAGCGTAGCTACGTGGTACAATGAGCAGTTCTTC
TRBV12-3/TRBV12-4	TRBD1	TRBJ1-5	15	many	CASSYSRQGRQPQHF	TGTGCCAGCAGTTATAGCCGACAGGGGCGGCAGCCCCAGCATTTT
TRBV20-1	TRBD2	TRBJ2-7	15	many	CSARDPSGGINEQYF	TGCAGTGCTAGAGATCCTAGCGGGGGGATCAACGAGCAGTACTTC
TRBV12-3/TRBV12-4	NA	TRBJ2-1	12	many	CASSFPNNEQFF	TGTGCCAGCAGTTTCCCCAACAATGAGCAGTTCTTC
TRBV19	NA	TRBJ2-7	15	few	CASSTLRGLIYEQYF	TGTGCCAGTAGTACGCTCAGGGGTCTGATCTACGAGCAGTACTTC
TRBV10-2	NA	TRBJ1-4	13	many	CASYSTTNEKLFF	TGCGCCAGCTACAGCACAACTAATGAAAAACTGTTTTTT
TRBV9	TRBD1	TRBJ1-5	15	many	CASSVGTGNGQPQHF	TGTGCCAGCAGCGTAGGGACAGGGAATGGTCAGCCCCAGCATTTT